The T cell receptor (beta chain) under discussion was sequenced for a study of molecular identifiers for immune sequencing clone quantification. In this sample, this clonotype turned up many times. Listed TCR primers, together with previously described methods, were used for the bulk TCR libraries. TCRdb fed the PCR reads into MiXCR, producing one record per CDR3 protein. This table holds 60,000 to 65,000 distinct CDR3 sequences, about 20% found once. V was pared by 3 bases and J by 4 bases, with 3 bases of the junction left unmatched. Germline CDR1 LNHDA, CDR2 SQIVND (reference sequence). This CDR3 has 15 residues.

The sequencing input was naive CD8+ T cells from blood, with Jurkat cell RNA spiked in. Subset specified: FACS-sorted CD8+CD4-CCR7+CD45RA+ naive T cells. This TCR came from a human donor in good health. Some libraries in this study had Jurkat cell RNA spiked in. The J gene is TRBJ1-5, the V gene TRBV19; 10 bases are shared with TRBD1. CDR3 nucleotide sequence: TGTGCCAGTAGTATTTCGGGACAGGGGAATCAGCCCCAGCATTTT. As protein: CASSISGQGNQPQHF. The variable domain in full, with the rest retrieved from reference TRBV19 and TRBJ1-5, is DGGITQSPKYLFRKEGQNVTLSCEQNLNHDAMYWYRQDPGQGLRLIYYSQIVNDFQKGDIAEGYSVSREKKESFPLTVTSAQKNPTAFYLCASSISGQGNQPQHFGDGTRLSIL.